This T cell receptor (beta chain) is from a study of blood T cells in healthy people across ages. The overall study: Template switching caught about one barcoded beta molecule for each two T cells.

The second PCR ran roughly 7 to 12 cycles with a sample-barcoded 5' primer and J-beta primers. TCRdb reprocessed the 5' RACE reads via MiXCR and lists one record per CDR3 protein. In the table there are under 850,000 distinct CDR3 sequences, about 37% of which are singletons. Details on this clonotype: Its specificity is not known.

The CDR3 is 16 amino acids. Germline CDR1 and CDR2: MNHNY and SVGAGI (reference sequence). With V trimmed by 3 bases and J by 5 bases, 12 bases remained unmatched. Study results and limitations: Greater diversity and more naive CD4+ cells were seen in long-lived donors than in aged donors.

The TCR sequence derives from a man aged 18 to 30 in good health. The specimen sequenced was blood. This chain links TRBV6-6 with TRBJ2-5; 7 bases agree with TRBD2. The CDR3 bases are TGTGCCAGCAGTTATCGGAGGCAGCGGGGAAGGGAGACCCAGTACTTC. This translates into CASSYRRQRGRETQYF.